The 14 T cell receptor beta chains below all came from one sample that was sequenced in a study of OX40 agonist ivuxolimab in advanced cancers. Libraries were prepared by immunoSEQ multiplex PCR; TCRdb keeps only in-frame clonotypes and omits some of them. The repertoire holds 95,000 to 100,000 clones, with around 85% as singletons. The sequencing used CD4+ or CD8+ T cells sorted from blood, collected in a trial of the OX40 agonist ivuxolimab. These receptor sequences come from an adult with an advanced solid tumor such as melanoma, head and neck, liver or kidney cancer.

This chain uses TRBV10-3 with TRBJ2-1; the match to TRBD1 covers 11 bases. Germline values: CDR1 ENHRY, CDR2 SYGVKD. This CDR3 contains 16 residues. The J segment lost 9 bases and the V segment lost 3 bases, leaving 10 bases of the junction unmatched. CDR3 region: CAISDEGRDRGIEQFF. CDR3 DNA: TGTGCCATCAGTGATGAGGGGCGGGACAGGGGGATTGAGCAGTTCTTC.

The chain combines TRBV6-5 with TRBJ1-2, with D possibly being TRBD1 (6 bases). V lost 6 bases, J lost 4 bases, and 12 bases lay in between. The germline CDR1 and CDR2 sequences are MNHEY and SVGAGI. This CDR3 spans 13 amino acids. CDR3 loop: CASSPGDSYGYTF. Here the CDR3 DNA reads TGTGCCAGCAGCCCAGGGGATAGCTATGGCTACACCTTC.

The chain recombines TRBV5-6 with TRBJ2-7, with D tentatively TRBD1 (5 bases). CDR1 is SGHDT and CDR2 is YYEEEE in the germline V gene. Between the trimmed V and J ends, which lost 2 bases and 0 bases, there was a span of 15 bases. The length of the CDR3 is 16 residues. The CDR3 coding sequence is TGTGCCAGCAGCTTCTTGGGGCGTACTTTCTCCTACGAGCAGTACTTC. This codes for CASSFLGRTFSYEQYF.

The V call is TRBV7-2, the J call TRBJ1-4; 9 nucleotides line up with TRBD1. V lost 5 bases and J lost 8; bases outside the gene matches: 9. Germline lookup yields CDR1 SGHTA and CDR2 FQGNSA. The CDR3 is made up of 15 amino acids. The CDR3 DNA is TGTGCCAGCAGCCTGAGGACAGGGGACGAAGAAAAACTGTTTTTT. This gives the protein CASSLRTGDEEKLFF.

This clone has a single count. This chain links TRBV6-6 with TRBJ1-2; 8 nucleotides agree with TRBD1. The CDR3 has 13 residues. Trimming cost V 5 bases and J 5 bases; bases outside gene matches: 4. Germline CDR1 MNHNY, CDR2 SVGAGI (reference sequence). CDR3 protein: CASSDDRGYGYTF. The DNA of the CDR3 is TGTGCCAGCAGTGACGACAGGGGATATGGCTACACCTTC.

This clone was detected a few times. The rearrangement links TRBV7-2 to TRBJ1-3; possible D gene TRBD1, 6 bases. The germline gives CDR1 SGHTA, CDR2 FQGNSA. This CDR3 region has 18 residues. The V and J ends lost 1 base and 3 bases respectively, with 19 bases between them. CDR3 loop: CASSLVGPGASGGNTIYF. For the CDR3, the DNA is TGTGCCAGCAGCTTAGTAGGGCCGGGGGCCTCGGGTGGAAACACCATATATTTT.

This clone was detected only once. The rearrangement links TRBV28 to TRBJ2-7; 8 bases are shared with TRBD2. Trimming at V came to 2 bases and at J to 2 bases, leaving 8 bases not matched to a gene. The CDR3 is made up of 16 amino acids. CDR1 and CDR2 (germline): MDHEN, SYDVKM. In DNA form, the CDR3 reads TGTGCCAGCAGTTTACCCAAGCGGGGGATCACCTACGAGCAGTACTTC. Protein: CASSLPKRGITYEQYF.

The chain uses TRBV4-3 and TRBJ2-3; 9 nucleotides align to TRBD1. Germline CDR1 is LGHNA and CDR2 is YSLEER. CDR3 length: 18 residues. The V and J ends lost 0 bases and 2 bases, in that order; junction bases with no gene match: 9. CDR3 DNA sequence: TGCGCCAGCAGCCAAGATCACTTTGGGACAGGGATCACAGATACGCAGTATTTT. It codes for CASSQDHFGTGITDTQYF.

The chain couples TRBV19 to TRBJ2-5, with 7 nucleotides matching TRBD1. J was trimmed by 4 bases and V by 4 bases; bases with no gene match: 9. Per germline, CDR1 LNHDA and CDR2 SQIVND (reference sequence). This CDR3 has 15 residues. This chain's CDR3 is CASSTLRGQGETQYF. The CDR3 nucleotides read TGTGCCAGTAGTACGCTTAGGGGGCAAGGAGAGACCCAGTACTTC.

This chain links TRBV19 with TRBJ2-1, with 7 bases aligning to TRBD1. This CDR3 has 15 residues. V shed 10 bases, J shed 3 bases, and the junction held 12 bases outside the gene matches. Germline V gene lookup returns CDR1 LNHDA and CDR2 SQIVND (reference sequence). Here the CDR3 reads CATRPGQQFYNEQFF. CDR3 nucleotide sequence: TGTGCCACTCGACCGGGACAGCAATTCTACAATGAGCAGTTCTTC. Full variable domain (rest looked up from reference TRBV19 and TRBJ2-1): DGGITQSPKYLFRKEGQNVTLSCEQNLNHDAMYWYRQDPGQGLRLIYYSQIVNDFQKGDIAEGYSVSREKKESFPLTVTSAQKNPTAFYLCATRPGQQFYNEQFFGPGTRLTVL.

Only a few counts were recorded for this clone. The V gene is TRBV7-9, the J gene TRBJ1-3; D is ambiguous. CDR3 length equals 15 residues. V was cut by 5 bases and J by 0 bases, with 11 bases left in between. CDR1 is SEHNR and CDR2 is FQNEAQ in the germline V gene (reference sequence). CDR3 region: CASSLRSTSGNTIYF. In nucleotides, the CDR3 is TGTGCCAGCAGCCTCAGGAGCACCTCTGGAAACACCATATATTTT.

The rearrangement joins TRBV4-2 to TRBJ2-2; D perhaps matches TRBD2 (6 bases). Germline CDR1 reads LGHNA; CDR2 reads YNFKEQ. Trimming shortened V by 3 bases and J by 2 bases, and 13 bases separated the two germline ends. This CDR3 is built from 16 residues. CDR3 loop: CASSQGIGGNTGELFF. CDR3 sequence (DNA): TGTGCCAGCAGCCAGGGGATCGGGGGTAACACCGGGGAGCTGTTTTTT.

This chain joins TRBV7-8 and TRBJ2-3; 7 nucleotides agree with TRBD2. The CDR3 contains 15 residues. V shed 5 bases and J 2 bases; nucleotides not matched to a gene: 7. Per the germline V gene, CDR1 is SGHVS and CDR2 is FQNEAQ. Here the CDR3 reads CASSPREPLTDTQYF. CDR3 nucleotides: TGTGCCAGCAGCCCGCGGGAGCCGCTCACAGATACGCAGTATTTT.

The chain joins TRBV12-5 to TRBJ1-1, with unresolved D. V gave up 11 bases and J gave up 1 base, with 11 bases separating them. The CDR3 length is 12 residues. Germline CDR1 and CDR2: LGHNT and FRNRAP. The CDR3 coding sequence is TGTGCTGTCATCGAGGGGAACACTGAAGCTTTCTTT. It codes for CAVIEGNTEAFF.